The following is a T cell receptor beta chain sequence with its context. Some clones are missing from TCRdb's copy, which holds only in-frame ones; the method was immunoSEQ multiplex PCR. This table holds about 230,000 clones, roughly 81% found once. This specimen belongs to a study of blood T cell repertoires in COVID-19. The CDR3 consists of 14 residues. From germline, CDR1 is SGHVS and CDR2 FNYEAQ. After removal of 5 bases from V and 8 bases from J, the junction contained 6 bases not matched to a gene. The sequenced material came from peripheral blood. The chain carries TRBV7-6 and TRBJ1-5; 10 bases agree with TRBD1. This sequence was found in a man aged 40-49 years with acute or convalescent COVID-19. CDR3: CASSPGQGVEPQHF. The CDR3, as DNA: TGTGCCAGCAGCCCTGGACAGGGGGTCGAGCCCCAGCATTTT.